A single sample gave rise to the 7 T cell receptor beta chains below, sequenced in a study of OX40 agonist ivuxolimab in advanced cancers. The repertoire was sequenced with immunoSEQ multiplex PCR; TCRdb's copy has only in-frame clones and lacks some. Of 50,000 to 70,000 clones in the sample, 85% to 95% were seen once. The specimen was CD4+ or CD8+ T cells sorted from blood, collected in a trial of the OX40 agonist ivuxolimab. These TCRs come from an adult with an advanced solid tumor such as melanoma, head and neck, liver or kidney cancer.

This clone was detected only once. CDR3 residues: CASRSILAGENNEQFF. CDR3 coding DNA: TGTGCCAGCAGGTCCATTCTAGCGGGAGAGAACAATGAGCAGTTCTTC. The V and J genes are TRBV13 and TRBJ2-1; TRBD2 matches at 10 bases. V gave up 6 bases and J gave up 5 bases; unmatched junction bases: 10. CDR3 size: 16 residues. Germline V CDR1 and CDR2: PRHDT, FYEKMQ (reference sequence).

V is TRBV14 and J is TRBJ2-3, with TRBD2 as a possible D gene (6 bases). The V gene lost 6 bases and the J gene lost 0 bases, with 13 bases spanning the gap. The CDR3 loop spans 15 amino acids. CDR1 is SGHDN, CDR2 FVKESK, per germline. The chain's CDR3 is CASSPWRASTDTQYF. CDR3 DNA: TGTGCCAGCAGTCCGTGGAGGGCTAGCACAGATACGCAGTATTTT.

The rearrangement joins TRBV7-6 to TRBJ2-5; a weak D match, TRBD2 (7 bases). Trimming cost V 7 bases and J 5 bases, with 17 bases left between them. The germline gives CDR1 SGHVS, CDR2 FNYEAQ. The CDR3 covers 14 residues. The CDR3 sequence: CASIPTGGLETQYF. As DNA, the CDR3 is TGTGCCAGCATTCCCACGGGGGGCCTCGAGACCCAGTACTTC.

This sequence joins TRBV29-1 and TRBJ1-4, with D perhaps matching TRBD1 (6 bases). The CDR3 is 14 residues long. The V gene's germline CDR1 is SQVTM and CDR2 ANQGSEA. Deletions cut 5 bases from V and 3 bases from J, with 13 bases between. The CDR3 region is CSVLAGEANEKLFF. The CDR3 DNA follows: TGCAGCGTTTTAGCAGGGGAGGCTAATGAAAAACTGTTTTTT.

The chain employs TRBV13 and TRBJ2-2; unclear D gene. The CDR3 is made up of 12 amino acids. With 3 bases removed from V and 4 bases from J, the gap between germline ends came to 3 bases. CDR1 PRHDT and CDR2 FYEKMQ come from the germline V gene (reference sequence). CDR3 in amino acids: CASSLATGELFF. CDR3 nucleotide sequence: TGTGCCAGCAGCTTGGCCACCGGGGAGCTGTTTTTT.

The chain uses TRBV9 and TRBJ2-7; 10 bases agree with TRBD1. Losses at the gene ends were 4 bases for V and 7 bases for J; bases not matched to a gene: 8. Germline V gives CDR1 SGDLS, CDR2 YYNGEE. The CDR3 runs 14 residues. The CDR3, as DNA: TGTGCCAGCAGCCCTTCCGGGACAGGGGTAGAGCAGTACTTC. Amino acid sequence: CASSPSGTGVEQYF. Full variable domain (missing parts from reference TRBV9 and TRBJ2-7): DSGVTQTPKHLITATGQRVTLRCSPRSGDLSVYWYQQSLDQGLQFLIQYYNGEERAKGNILERFSAQQFPDLHSELNLSSLELGDSALYFCASSPSGTGVEQYFGPGTRLTVT.

On this clone itself: The sample carries other DNA sequences with the same CDR3. The chain is built from TRBV6-5 and TRBJ2-1; 8 bases agree with TRBD2. The CDR3 is made up of 15 amino acids. With 5 bases clipped from V and 0 bases from J, the junction kept 3 bases outside the gene matches. The germline CDR1 and CDR2 sequences are MNHEY and SVGAGI. This chain's CDR3 is CASSPSGSSYNEQFF. CDR3 nucleotides: TGTGCCAGCAGTCCCAGCGGGAGCTCCTACAATGAGCAGTTCTTC.